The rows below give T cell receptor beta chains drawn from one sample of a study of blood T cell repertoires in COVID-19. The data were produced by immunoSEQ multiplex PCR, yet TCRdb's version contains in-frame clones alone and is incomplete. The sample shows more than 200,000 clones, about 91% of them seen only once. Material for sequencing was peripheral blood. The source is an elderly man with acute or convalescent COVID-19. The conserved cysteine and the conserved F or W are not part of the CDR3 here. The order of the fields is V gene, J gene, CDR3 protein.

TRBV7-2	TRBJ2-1	ASSRSTSGTGTYNEQF
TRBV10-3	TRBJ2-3	AISDEAGGPDTQY
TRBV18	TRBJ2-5	ASSPSGQKETQY
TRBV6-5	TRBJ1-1	ASSYGPPAMNTEAF
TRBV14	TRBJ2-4	ASSQGNRAEYKNIQY
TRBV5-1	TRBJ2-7	ASSSTAGLSSYEQY
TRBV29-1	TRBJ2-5	SVVVGGEETQY
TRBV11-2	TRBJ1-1	ASTPTGNTEAF
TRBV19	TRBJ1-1	ASSISPVNTEAF
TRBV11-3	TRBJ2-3	ASSLQRGMSTDTQY
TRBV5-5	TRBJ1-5	ASSFAETQPQH
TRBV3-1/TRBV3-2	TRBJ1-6	ASSQLQGRSPLH
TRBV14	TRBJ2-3	ASSQVGQTTDTQY
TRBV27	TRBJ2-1	ASSWTSLGNEQF
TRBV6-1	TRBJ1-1	ASSETRANTEAF
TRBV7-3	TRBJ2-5	ASSLTSGSETQY
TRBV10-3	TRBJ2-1	AISAGDYNEQF
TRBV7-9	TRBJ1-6	ASSLVGTGNSPLH
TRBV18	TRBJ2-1	ASSPNRDSSYNEQF
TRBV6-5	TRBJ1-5	ASTNLQGSNQPQH
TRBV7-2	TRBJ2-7	ASSLFGTGLADEQY
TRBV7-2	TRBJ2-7	ASSRSGRANEQY
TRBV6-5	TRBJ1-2	ASSFRGYGYT
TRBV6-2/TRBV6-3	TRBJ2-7	ASRYRDRRDEQY